The 12 T cell receptor beta chains reported below all come from one sample, sequenced in a study of identical twins. One entry per CDR3 protein results from TCRdb running MiXCR on the 5' RACE reads. This sample has 600,000 to 800,000 distinct CDR3 sequences, with 20% to 25% found just once. These data also featured in a second study, about T cells expressing NK-cell markers.

Input material: PBMCs. Receptors originate from a woman between 18 and 29 years old in good health.

The chain carries TRBV4-3 and TRBJ2-3, with D perhaps TRBD1 (5 bases). Germline CDR1 and CDR2: LGHNA and YSLEER. Between the trimmed V and J ends, which lost 4 bases and 2 bases, there was a span of 16 bases. The CDR3 has 16 residues. The CDR3 reads CASSPQAGRPTDTQYF. CDR3 DNA: TGCGCCAGCAGCCCCCAGGCAGGGCGCCCCACAGATACGCAGTATTTT.

The rearrangement links TRBV27 to TRBJ2-2; a possible D gene is TRBD1 (5 bases). Germline-derived CDR1 and CDR2 are MNHEY and SMNVEV (reference sequence). With 8 bases removed from V and 4 bases from J, the gap between germline ends came to 17 bases. CDR3 length: 15 residues. CDR3 sequence (DNA): TGTGCCAGCGCCCCGTCGACAGCGAGCACCGGGGAGCTGTTTTTT. This encodes CASAPSTASTGELFF.

The V call is TRBV7-3, the J call TRBJ2-1; 7 bases are shared with TRBD2. Germline V CDR1 and CDR2: SGHTA, FQGTGA. This CDR3 region has 15 residues. V shed 8 bases and J 8 bases; nucleotides not matched to a gene: 15. CDR3 DNA: TGTGCCAGCGGCGGAACCGGGACTACCTGGGATGAGCAGTTCTTC. Its protein product is CASGGTGTTWDEQFF. Based on the CDR3 plus reference TRBV7-3 and TRBJ2-1, the full variable domain is GAGVSQTPSNKVTEKGKYVELRCDPISGHTALYWYRQSLGQGPEFLIYFQGTGAADDSGLPNDRFFAVRPEGSVSTLKIQRTERGDSAVYLCASGGTGTTWDEQFFGPGTRLTVL.

This clonotype was counted a few times. J is TRBJ2-3 and V is TRBV5-5; unclear D gene. V was trimmed by 0 bases and J by 8 bases, leaving 4 bases between them. Germline V gene data show CDR1 as SGHKS and CDR2 as YYEKEE (reference sequence). This CDR3 is built from 11 residues. The CDR3, as DNA: TGTGCCAGCAGCTTGGCCTTTACGCAGTATTTT. Protein: CASSLAFTQYF.

The V call is TRBV9, the J call TRBJ2-2; no clear D. Germline V lookup: CDR1 SGDLS, CDR2 YYNGEE. V dropped 0 bases and J dropped 2 bases, with 8 bases sitting between them. The length of the CDR3 is 15 residues. CDR3 coding DNA: TGTGCCAGCAGCGTAGCCCTATATAACACCGGGGAGCTGTTTTTT. Amino acids: CASSVALYNTGELFF.

This clonotype was counted many times. The CDR3 sequence: CASSLYVDGYTF. CDR3 DNA: TGTGCCAGCAGTTTATATGTAGATGGCTACACCTTC. The chain joins TRBV12-3 or TRBV12-4 to TRBJ1-2; D gene ambiguous. This CDR3 is 12 amino acids long. Trimming cost V 2 bases and J 6 bases, with 7 bases left between them.

This clonotype was seen only a few times. The chain links TRBV5-1 to TRBJ2-1; 7 bases are shared with TRBD1. The J segment lost 6 bases and the V segment lost 4 bases, leaving 10 bases of the junction unmatched. CDR1 SGHRS and CDR2 YFSETQ come from the germline V gene. This CDR3 region has 15 residues. CDR3 protein: CASSTDTRGTNEQFF. CDR3 DNA sequence: TGCGCCAGCAGCACAGATACCAGGGGGACCAATGAGCAGTTCTTC.

This chain joins TRBV20-1 and TRBJ1-2; D is undetermined. CDR1 is DFQATT and CDR2 is SNEGSKA in the germline V gene (reference sequence). The V end was cut by 0 bases, the J end by 4 bases, with 9 bases between. CDR3 size: 13 residues. The CDR3 protein is CSARDLQSYGYTF. CDR3 coding DNA: TGCAGTGCTAGAGATCTACAGAGCTATGGCTACACCTTC.

This clonotype was seen more than once but under ten times. The chain joins TRBV12-3 or TRBV12-4 to TRBJ2-7, with 11 bases matching TRBD2. After removal of 5 bases from V and 2 bases from J, the junction contained 5 bases not matched to a gene. The CDR3 totals 15 residues. This chain's CDR3 is CASSTTSGRAYEQYF. CDR3 sequence (DNA): TGTGCCAGCAGTACCACTAGCGGGAGAGCCTACGAGCAGTACTTC.

The chain joins TRBV7-9 to TRBJ2-1; 7 nucleotides line up with TRBD1. There are 14 residues in the CDR3. CDR1 and CDR2 from the germline V gene are SEHNR and FQNEAQ (reference sequence). The V segment lost 5 bases and the J segment 15 bases; nucleotides outside the gene matches: 16. As DNA, the CDR3 is TGTGCCAGCAGCGCAGGGACAGCCTTCCTTAGGTCGTTCTTC. This translates into CASSAGTAFLRSFF.

This clonotype was recorded a few times. This chain joins TRBV11-2 and TRBJ2-3; tentative D call: TRBD2 (7 bases). CDR3 length: 16 residues. V lost 2 bases to trimming and J lost 2 bases, with 14 bases between them. Germline assignment: CDR1 SGHAT and CDR2 FQNNGV. The CDR3 DNA sequence: TGTGCCAGCAGCTTACGGCCAGCGGGACACACAGATACGCAGTATTTT. This encodes CASSLRPAGHTDTQYF.

The sample holds many counts of this clonotype. J is TRBJ2-1 and V is TRBV12-3 or TRBV12-4; D call uncertain. There are 12 residues in the CDR3. With 7 bases removed from V and 1 base from J, the gap between germline ends came to 5 bases. The CDR3 region is CASKPSYNEQFF. In DNA, the CDR3 is TGTGCCAGCAAGCCATCCTACAATGAGCAGTTCTTC.